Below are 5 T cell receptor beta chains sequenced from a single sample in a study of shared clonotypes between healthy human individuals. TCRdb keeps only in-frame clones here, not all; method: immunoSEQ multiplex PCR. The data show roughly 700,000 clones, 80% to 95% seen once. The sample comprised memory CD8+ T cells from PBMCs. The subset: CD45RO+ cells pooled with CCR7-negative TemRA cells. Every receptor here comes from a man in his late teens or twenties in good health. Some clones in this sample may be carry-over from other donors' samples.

CDR3 in amino acids: CASMYGPGSYNEQFF. DNA for the CDR3: TGTGCCAGCATGTACGGGCCCGGCTCCTACAATGAGCAGTTCTTC. This chain uses TRBV4-2 with TRBJ2-1, with D unresolved. Germline V CDR1 and CDR2: LGHNA, YNFKEQ. The CDR3 totals 15 residues. Trimming shortened V by 7 bases and J by 0 bases, and 13 bases separated the two germline ends.

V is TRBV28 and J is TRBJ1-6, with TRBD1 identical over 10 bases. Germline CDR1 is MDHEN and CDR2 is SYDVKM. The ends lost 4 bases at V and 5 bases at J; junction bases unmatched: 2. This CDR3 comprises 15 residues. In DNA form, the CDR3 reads TGTGCCAGCAGTTCCGGGACAGGGGATAATTCACCCCTCCACTTT. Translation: CASSSGTGDNSPLHF.

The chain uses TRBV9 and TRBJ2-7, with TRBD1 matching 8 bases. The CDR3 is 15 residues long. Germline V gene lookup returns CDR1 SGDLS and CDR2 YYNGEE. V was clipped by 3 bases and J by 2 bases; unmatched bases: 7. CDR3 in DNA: TGTGCCAGCAGCGCTACCGACAGGGGAGCCTACGAGCAGTACTTC. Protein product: CASSATDRGAYEQYF.

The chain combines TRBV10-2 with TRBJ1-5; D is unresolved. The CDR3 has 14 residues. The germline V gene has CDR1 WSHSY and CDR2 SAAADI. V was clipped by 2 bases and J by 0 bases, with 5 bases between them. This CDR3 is CASSERNSNQPQHF. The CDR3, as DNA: TGCGCCAGCAGTGAGAGGAATAGCAATCAGCCCCAGCATTTT.

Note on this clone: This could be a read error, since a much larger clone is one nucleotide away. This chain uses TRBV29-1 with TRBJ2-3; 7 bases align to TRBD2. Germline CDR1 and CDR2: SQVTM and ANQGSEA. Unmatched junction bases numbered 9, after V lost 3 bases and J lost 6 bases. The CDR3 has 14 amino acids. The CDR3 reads CSVESAGSLDTQYF. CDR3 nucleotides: TGCAGCGTTGAGTCAGCGGGAAGTTTGGATACGCAGTATTTT.